Below, one T cell receptor beta chain is given with its context. This CDR3 has 15 residues. From germline, CDR1 is SGHRS and CDR2 YFSETQ. V gave up 6 bases and J gave up 1 base; unmatched junction bases: 9. The data stem from a study of PD-L1 blockade in urothelial cancer. The sample's time point: pretreatment peripheral blood. Only in-frame clones appear in the TCRdb table, and some are missing; sequencing was by immunoSEQ multiplex PCR. The sample consists of tens of thousands of clones, around 83% of them appearing once. V and J are TRBV5-1 and TRBJ1-1; 7 bases line up with TRBD1. The receptor comes from a woman in her seventies with urothelial cancer. The starting material was PBMCs, obtained around atezolizumab (anti-PD-L1) treatment. In DNA, the CDR3 is TGCGCCAGCAACTTCCGGGACAGCACGAACACTGAAGCTTTCTTT. It codes for CASNFRDSTNTEAFF.